This T cell receptor beta chain was sequenced for a study of blood T cell repertoires in COVID-19. Whole-study context: The study drew acute and convalescent COVID-19 samples from the United States, Italy and Spain. Nucleic acid was either cDNA or gDNA, and it came from T cells, B-cell-depleted T cells, or PBMCs.

Patients at the Seattle site were enrolled during active infection and followed longitudinally. This CDR3 has 16 amino acids. CDR1 is SGHTA and CDR2 is FQGNSA in the germline V gene. V was cut by 0 bases and J by 4 bases, with 15 bases left in between. Sequencing used immunoSEQ multiplex PCR; TCRdb keeps in-frame clones, though not all of them. The table records about 250,000 clones, around 88% of them present only once. The sample was peripheral blood. The chain uses TRBV7-2 and TRBJ1-2, with no clear D. The receptor was isolated from a woman aged 25-40 years with COVID-19, enrolled during active disease. In DNA, the CDR3 is TGTGCCAGCAGCTTAGCTAGGCAGGCCCACCTCTATGGCTACACCTTC. Translating gives CASSLARQAHLYGYTF.